The T cell receptor (beta chain) described here comes from a study of blood T cell repertoires in COVID-19. Study in general: Samples taken during acute and convalescent COVID-19 were collected in the United States, Italy and Spain. Sample material is recorded as cDNA or gDNA derived from T cells, B-cell-depleted T cells, or PBMCs.

The CDR3 has 14 amino acids. Germline V gives CDR1 SGHTA, CDR2 FQGNSA. Trimming removed 1 base from V and 2 bases from J; junction bases left unmatched: 0. Original analysis: Counts of nucleated cells, estimated from reference gene primer amplification, were obtained. Profiled with immunoSEQ multiplex PCR; TCRdb holds only in-frame clones, not every one. The V and J calls and the clone size are those of that table, but D and trimming were determined from the DNA. The table includes just under 150,000 clones, about 85% detected once. The sequencing sample was made of peripheral blood. The V and J genes are TRBV7-2 and TRBJ2-7; TRBD1 aligns across 9 bases. The TCR sequence derives from a human donor with acute or convalescent COVID-19. The donor label of this sample is uncertain. In DNA form, the CDR3 reads TGTGCCAGCAGCTTAGGGACAGGGGCCTACGAGCAGTACTTC. This sequence encodes CASSLGTGAYEQYF.